Sequencing of this T cell receptor beta chain was carried out in a study of Ad26.COV2.S vaccination and SARS-CoV-2 variants. Study in general: A COV1001 Ad26.COV2.S trial-arm participant provided the sample. Regarding the study as a whole: After vaccination, reports described spike-specific CD8+ and CD4+ T cell responses as showing substantial breadth.

This CDR3 is 19 amino acids long. Between the trimmed V and J ends, which lost 2 bases and 7 bases, there was a span of 24 bases. The treatment here: about 20 received Ad26.COV2.S at low or high dose, single or two shots; roughly five received placebo; per-sample allocation not given. Specimens were obtained on day 63 following the first vaccine or placebo injection. This vaccine is an Ad26 vector that expresses the Wuhan-strain SARS-CoV-2 spike. Profiled with immunoSEQ multiplex PCR; TCRdb holds only in-frame clones, not every one. Of some 320,000 clones in the sample, around 84% are singletons; the top ten hold roughly 1.9%. This clone was picked up a small number of times. The antigen is not known.

Specimen: peripheral blood, collected in a trial of Ad26.COV2.S vaccine versus placebo. The chain uses TRBV6-7 and TRBJ1-6; perhaps TRBD1 as D (5 bases). TRBV6-7 qualifies as an ORF whose function is uncertain. The origin of this receptor is a person between 18 and 60 years old who received the Ad26.COV2.S COVID-19 vaccine or a placebo. The CDR3 here is CASSYPTYFRGFGNSPLHF. In DNA form, the CDR3 reads TGTGCCAGCAGTTACCCGACTTATTTCCGGGGGTTTGGGAATTCACCCCTCCACTTT.